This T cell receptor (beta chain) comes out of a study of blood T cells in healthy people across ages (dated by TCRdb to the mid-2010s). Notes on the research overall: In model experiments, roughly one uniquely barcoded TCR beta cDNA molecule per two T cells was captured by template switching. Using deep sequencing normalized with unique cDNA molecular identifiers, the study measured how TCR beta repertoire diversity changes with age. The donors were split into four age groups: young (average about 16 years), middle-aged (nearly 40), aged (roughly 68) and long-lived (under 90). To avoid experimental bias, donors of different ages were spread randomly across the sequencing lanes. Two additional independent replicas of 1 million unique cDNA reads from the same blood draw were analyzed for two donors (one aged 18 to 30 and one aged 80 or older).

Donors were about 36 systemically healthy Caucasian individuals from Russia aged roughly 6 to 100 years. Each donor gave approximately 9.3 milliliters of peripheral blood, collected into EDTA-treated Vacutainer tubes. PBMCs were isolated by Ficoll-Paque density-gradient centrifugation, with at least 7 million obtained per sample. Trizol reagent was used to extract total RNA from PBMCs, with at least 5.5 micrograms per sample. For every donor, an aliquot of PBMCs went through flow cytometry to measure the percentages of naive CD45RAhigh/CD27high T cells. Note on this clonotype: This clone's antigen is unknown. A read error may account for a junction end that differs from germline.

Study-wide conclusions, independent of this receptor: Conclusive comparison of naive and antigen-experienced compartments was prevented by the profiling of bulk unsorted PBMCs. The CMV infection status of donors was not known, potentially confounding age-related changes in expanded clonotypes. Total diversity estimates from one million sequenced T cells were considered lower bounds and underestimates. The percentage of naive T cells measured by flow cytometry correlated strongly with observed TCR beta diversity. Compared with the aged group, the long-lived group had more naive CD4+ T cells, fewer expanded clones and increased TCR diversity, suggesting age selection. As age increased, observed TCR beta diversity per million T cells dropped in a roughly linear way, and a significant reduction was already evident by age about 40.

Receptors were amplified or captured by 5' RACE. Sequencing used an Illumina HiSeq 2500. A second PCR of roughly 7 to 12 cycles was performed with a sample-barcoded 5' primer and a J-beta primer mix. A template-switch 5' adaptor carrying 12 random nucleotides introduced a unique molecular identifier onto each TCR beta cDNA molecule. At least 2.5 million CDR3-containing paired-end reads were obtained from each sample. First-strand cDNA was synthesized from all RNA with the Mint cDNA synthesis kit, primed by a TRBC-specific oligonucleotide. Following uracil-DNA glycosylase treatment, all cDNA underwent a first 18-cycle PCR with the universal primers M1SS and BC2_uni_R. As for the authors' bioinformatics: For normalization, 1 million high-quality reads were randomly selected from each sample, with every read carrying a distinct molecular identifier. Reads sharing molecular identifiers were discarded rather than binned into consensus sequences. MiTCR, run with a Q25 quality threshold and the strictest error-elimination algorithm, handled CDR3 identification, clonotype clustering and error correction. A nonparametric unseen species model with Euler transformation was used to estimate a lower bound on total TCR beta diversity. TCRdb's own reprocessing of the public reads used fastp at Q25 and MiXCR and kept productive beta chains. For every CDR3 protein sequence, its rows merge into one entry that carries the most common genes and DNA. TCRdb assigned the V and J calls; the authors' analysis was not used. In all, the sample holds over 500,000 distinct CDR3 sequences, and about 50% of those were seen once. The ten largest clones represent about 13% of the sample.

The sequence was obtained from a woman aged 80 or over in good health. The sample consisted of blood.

The nucleotides are TGCGTCAGCAGCTTTGGGAATTTAGGCAGTGAGCAGTTCTTC. Translated, this gives CVSSFGNLGSEQFF. The chain uses TRBV5-1 and TRBJ2-1, with no reliable assignment of the D segment. CDR1 SGHRS and CDR2 YFSETQ were looked up in the germline V gene. The CDR3 goes from the cysteine to the phenylalanine over 14 residues. The entry retains the CDR3 DNA only, 42 bases that are in frame from base 1.